The clone carrying this TCR beta chain was counted a single time. This sample was taken from a study of cytomegalovirus exposure and HLA in healthy donors. The PCR contained 60 Vbeta and 13 Jbeta primers. Here immunoSEQ multiplex PCR was the method, and the copy in TCRdb shows in-frame clones only, minus some. The sample includes more than 95,000 clones, approximately 79% of them seen just once. The J segment lost 3 bases and the V segment lost 4 bases, leaving 8 bases of the junction unmatched. Germline CDR1 reads SGHTS; CDR2 reads YDEGEE. The CDR3 is 16 amino acids. This TCR was recovered from a man aged 25 to 40 in good health and CMV-seronegative. This sequence joins TRBV5-8 and TRBJ1-2, with TRBD1 matching over 11 bases. Sequencing input: PBMCs. DNA of the CDR3: TGTGCCAGCAGCCCCCGCCCGGGACAGGGGGACTATGGCTACACCTTC. Residues: CASSPRPGQGDYGYTF. Using reference TRBV5-8 and TRBJ1-2 for the parts outside the CDR3, the full variable domain is EAGVTQSPTHLIKTRGQQATLRCSPISGHTSVYWYQQALGLGLQFLLWYDEGEERNRGNFPPRFSGRQFPNYSSELNVNALELEDSALYLCASSPRPGQGDYGYTFGSGTRLTVV.